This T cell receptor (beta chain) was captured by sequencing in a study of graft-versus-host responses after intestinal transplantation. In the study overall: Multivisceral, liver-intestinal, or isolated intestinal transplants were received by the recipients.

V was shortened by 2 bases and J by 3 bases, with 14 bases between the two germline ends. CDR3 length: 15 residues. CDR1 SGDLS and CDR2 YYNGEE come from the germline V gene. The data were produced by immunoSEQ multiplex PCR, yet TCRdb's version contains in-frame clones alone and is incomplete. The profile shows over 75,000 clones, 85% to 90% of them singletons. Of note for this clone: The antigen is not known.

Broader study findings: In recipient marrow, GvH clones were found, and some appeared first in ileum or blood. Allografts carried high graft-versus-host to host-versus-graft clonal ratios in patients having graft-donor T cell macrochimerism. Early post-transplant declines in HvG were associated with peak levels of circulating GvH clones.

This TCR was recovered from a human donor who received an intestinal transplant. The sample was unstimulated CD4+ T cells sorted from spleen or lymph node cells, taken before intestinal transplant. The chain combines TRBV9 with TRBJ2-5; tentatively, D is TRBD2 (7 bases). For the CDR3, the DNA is TGTGCCAGCAGCGTTAGGGGGGAGGGGGAAGAGACCCAGTACTTC. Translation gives CASSVRGEGEETQYF.